The 2 T cell receptor beta chains presented below share a single source sample, sequenced in a study of T cells in Graves' hyperthyroidism and ophthalmopathy. What was amplified from RNA transcripts were TCR beta CDR3 regions. HTBI primers were used for first-round RT-PCR of the TCR CDR3. One entry per CDR3 protein results from TCRdb running MiXCR on the multiplex PCR reads. Among 600,000 or so distinct CDR3 sequences, over 12% were seen once, and the ten largest hold roughly 6.9%. The sample was blood. The source is a woman between 18 and 29 years old with Graves' ophthalmopathy.

This clonotype was seen at least ten times. This chain joins TRBV12-3 or TRBV12-4 and TRBJ2-7; unclear D gene. Trimming removed 5 bases at V and 1 base at J, with 12 bases between. This CDR3 spans 14 amino acids. Here the CDR3 DNA reads TGTGCCAGCAGTACGACACCCACTTCCTACGAGCAGTACTTC. Translated, it gives CASSTTPTSYEQYF.

The V gene is TRBV2, the J gene TRBJ2-5, with 7 bases fitting TRBD1. V dropped 7 bases and J dropped 7; count of bases not matched to a gene: 9. Germline-derived CDR1 and CDR2 are SNHLY and FYNNEI. CDR3 length: 13 residues. Here the CDR3 reads CASKPQGWGTQYF. In DNA form, the CDR3 reads TGTGCCAGCAAGCCACAGGGGTGGGGGACCCAGTACTTC.